Listed below are T cell receptor beta chains from one sample, sequenced in a study of T cells after yellow fever vaccination. TCRdb re-analysed the 5' RACE reads in MiXCR, keeping a single row per CDR3 protein. The data show around 500,000 distinct CDR3 sequences, about a fifth seen once. Source: PBMCs, taken about 21 days after the first yellow fever vaccination. These receptors were obtained from a man between 18 and 35 years old who received the YFV17D yellow fever vaccine. Each CDR3 is given with its conserved first and last residue. Fields, in order: CDR3 protein, V gene.

CDR3aa: CAVRLAGINTGELFF
v_gene: TRBV5-1

CDR3aa: CASSPPDRAYEQYF
v_gene: TRBV3-1

CDR3aa: CASSLGPLEQYF
v_gene: TRBV5-4

CDR3aa: CASSPYRASYEQYF
v_gene: TRBV4-1

CDR3aa: CASSVNPAGVNTEAFF
v_gene: TRBV7-8

CDR3aa: CASSLVAKNIQYF
v_gene: TRBV7-9

CDR3aa: CASSLPRGGRVNTGELFF
v_gene: TRBV12-3/TRBV12-4

CDR3aa: CASSLGLVNQPQHF
v_gene: TRBV12-3/TRBV12-4

CDR3aa: CSAITGLNTEAFF
v_gene: TRBV20-1

CDR3aa: CASSPSRSGGYEQYF
v_gene: TRBV7-2

CDR3aa: CSVEDRGTGGDNSPLHF
v_gene: TRBV29-1

CDR3aa: CASSPGQVENSPLHF
v_gene: TRBV5-1

CDR3aa: CASSRDQGAGETQYF
v_gene: TRBV4-3

CDR3aa: CASSIAQAEAFF
v_gene: TRBV19

CDR3aa: CASSPGTSLSYEQYF
v_gene: TRBV5-1

CDR3aa: CASSLLIKGTQYF
v_gene: TRBV11-1

CDR3aa: CAISESRGTGELFF
v_gene: TRBV10-3

CDR3aa: CAWTQTSTNYEQYF
v_gene: TRBV30

CDR3aa: CSARGSLGNQPQHF
v_gene: TRBV20-1

CDR3aa: CASSQRRQTGELFF
v_gene: TRBV14

CDR3aa: CASSQGRGLLQETQYF
v_gene: TRBV4-1

CDR3aa: CASSARRVKSTGELFF
v_gene: TRBV9

CDR3aa: CASSQDLRGQRGGGETQYF
v_gene: TRBV3-1

CDR3aa: CASSVISGGDTQYF
v_gene: TRBV9

CDR3aa: CASSVSRVRGTDTQYF
v_gene: TRBV7-9

CDR3aa: CASSTTGDTDTQYF
v_gene: TRBV12-3/TRBV12-4

CDR3aa: CASSLSPPTYNEQFF
v_gene: TRBV27

CDR3aa: CASRPSSHNILGLKPEQFF
v_gene: TRBV6-1

CDR3aa: CSARLAGGPYQETQYF
v_gene: TRBV20-1

CDR3aa: CASSLKQGPTDEQFF
v_gene: TRBV7-2

CDR3aa: CASSAGTGEGGELFF
v_gene: TRBV6-4